The 29 T cell receptor beta chains below come from one sample, sequenced in a study of blood T cell repertoires in COVID-19. Libraries were prepared by immunoSEQ multiplex PCR; TCRdb keeps only in-frame clonotypes and omits some of them. The sample contains more than 300,000 clones, 88% of which appear only once. Sequences were obtained from PBMCs or T cells enriched from blood (not recorded which). These receptors were taken from a young woman who had recovered from COVID-19.

The chain employs TRBV5-1 and TRBJ2-3; D is unclear. In germline, CDR1 is SGHRS, CDR2 YFSETQ. The CDR3 spans 14 residues. Trimming cost V 0 bases and J 0 bases, with 5 bases left between them. Here the CDR3 reads CASSLGRSTDTQYF. In DNA form, the CDR3 reads TGCGCCAGCAGCTTGGGGCGGAGCACAGATACGCAGTATTTT.

V usage is TRBV7-9 and J usage is TRBJ2-3; weak D call: TRBD1 (6 bases). The CDR3 has 17 residues. V lost 2 bases, J lost 10 bases, and 25 bases lay in between. Looked up from germline, CDR1 is SEHNR and CDR2 is FQNEAQ (reference sequence). CDR3: CASSLKMQGPSQGAQYF. In DNA form, the CDR3 reads TGTGCCAGCAGCTTAAAGATGCAGGGGCCTTCGCAGGGTGCGCAGTATTTT.

The rearrangement uses TRBV7-9 and TRBJ1-4; no firm D call. Trimming stripped 1 base from V and 7 bases from J, with 10 bases between. Germline V gene sequence: CDR1 SEHNR, CDR2 FQNEAQ (reference sequence). This CDR3 comprises 14 residues. CDR3 amino acids: CASSLGGNLEKLFF. In DNA form, the CDR3 reads TGTGCCAGCAGCTTAGGCGGGAATCTTGAAAAACTGTTTTTT.

The V call is TRBV30, the J call TRBJ1-3; tentative D call: TRBD1 (5 bases). The V and J ends lost 3 bases and 4 bases respectively, with 13 bases between them. Germline assignment: CDR1 GTSNPN and CDR2 SVGIG (reference sequence). CDR3 length: 14 amino acids. DNA of the CDR3: TGTGCCTGGAGGAGTCAGGGATCCGGAAACACCATATATTTT. Its translation is CAWRSQGSGNTIYF.

The chain carries TRBV5-1 and TRBJ1-1; perhaps TRBD1 as D (6 bases). V was pared by 6 bases and J by 5 bases, with 20 bases between. The CDR3 is 15 residues long. From germline, CDR1 is SGHRS and CDR2 YFSETQ. The DNA for the CDR3 is TGCGCCAGCAAGGTTAGTCAGGGGTTAAATACTGAAGCTTTCTTT. Its translation is CASKVSQGLNTEAFF.

V gene TRBV25-1 combines with J gene TRBJ1-1; TRBD1 is a possible D gene (6 bases). The ends were cut back, 4 bases at V and 5 bases at J, with 11 bases in the middle. Germline CDR1 reads MGHDK; CDR2 reads SYGVNS. The CDR3 runs 13 residues. CDR3 DNA: TGTGCCAGCAGTGTTACAGGGAATACTGAAGCTTTCTTT. Protein: CASSVTGNTEAFF.

This clone has only a few counts. This chain links TRBV5-6 with TRBJ2-7; D unresolved. CDR1 SGHDT and CDR2 YYEEEE come from the germline V gene. CDR3 length equals 14 residues. Trimming left V 4 bases short and J 1 base short, with 12 bases between. The CDR3 is CASSPPVASYEQYF. In DNA, the CDR3 is TGTGCCAGCAGCCCCCCCGTCGCGTCCTACGAGCAGTACTTC.

The chain is built from TRBV5-5 and TRBJ2-2; TRBD1 aligns across 7 bases. The V gene end was trimmed by 5 bases and the J gene end by 3 bases; junction bases not matched to a gene: 7. This CDR3 has 15 amino acids. Germline CDR1 SGHKS, CDR2 YYEKEE (reference sequence). CDR3 bases: TGTGCCAGCAGGCACCGCACAGGGGACACCGGGGAGCTGTTTTTT. It codes for CASRHRTGDTGELFF.

V usage is TRBV7-9 and J usage is TRBJ1-2, with D hard to call. Germline CDR1 reads SEHNR; CDR2 reads FQNEAQ (reference sequence). This CDR3 has 15 amino acids. V was shortened by 4 bases and J by 4 bases, with 16 bases between the two germline ends. The CDR3 coding sequence is TGTGCCAGCAGCTCTTACAACCCCAGTTCCTATGGCTACACCTTC. The encoded protein is CASSSYNPSSYGYTF.

This chain connects TRBV9 to TRBJ2-5, with TRBD2 matching over 12 bases. The germline V gene encodes CDR1 SGDLS and CDR2 YYNGEE. The CDR3 extends over 16 amino acids. The trim removed 1 base at V and 2 bases at J, leaving 3 bases unmatched. The CDR3 sequence is CASSVSSGGGQETQYF. CDR3 sequence (DNA): TGTGCCAGCAGCGTATCTAGCGGGGGGGGTCAAGAGACCCAGTACTTC.

The rearrangement links TRBV5-5 to TRBJ2-3; a weak D match, TRBD1 (7 bases). CDR3 length equals 16 residues. Trimming stripped 4 bases from V and 0 bases from J, with 15 bases between. Looked up from germline, CDR1 is SGHKS and CDR2 is YYEKEE (reference sequence). The CDR3 DNA reads TGTGCCAGCAGCCCCCTTGCGGGACAGAGCACAGATACGCAGTATTTT. Protein sequence: CASSPLAGQSTDTQYF.

The rearrangement joins TRBV30 to TRBJ1-4; the D is unclear. The CDR3 covers 13 residues. V was shortened by 2 bases and J by 8 bases, with 12 bases between the two germline ends. Per germline, CDR1 GTSNPN and CDR2 SVGIG (reference sequence). The CDR3 coding sequence is TGTGCCTGGAGTCCCCCCCCGGGAGAAAAACTGTTTTTT. It encodes CAWSPPPGEKLFF.

The chain joins TRBV19 to TRBJ1-2; D gene uncertain. V shed 2 bases and J shed 2 bases, with 12 bases lying between them. Germline CDR1 LNHDA, CDR2 SQIVND (reference sequence). The CDR3 contains 15 residues. Here the CDR3 DNA reads TGTGCCAGTAGTATATCCCCGGTCAGGAACTATGGCTACACCTTC. Translated, it gives CASSISPVRNYGYTF.

The rearrangement links TRBV19 to TRBJ1-1, with D perhaps matching TRBD1 (5 bases). The germline V gene has CDR1 LNHDA and CDR2 SQIVND (reference sequence). The CDR3 consists of 14 residues. The ends were cut back, 7 bases at V and 5 bases at J, with 17 bases in the middle. Here the CDR3 DNA reads TGTGCCAGTATTCCGGGGGGTGGGAGGACTGAAGCTTTCTTT. Translated: CASIPGGGRTEAFF.

The gene calls are TRBV5-1 and TRBJ2-5; 14 bases are shared with TRBD2. CDR3 length: 17 amino acids. V lost 4 bases to trimming and J lost 4 bases; unmatched junction nucleotides: 9. Germline lookup yields CDR1 SGHRS and CDR2 YFSETQ. The CDR3 bases are TGCGCCAGCAGCCTCCGACTAGCGGGGGGGCTTAGAGAGACCCAGTACTTC. Translation: CASSLRLAGGLRETQYF.

The chain joins TRBV11-3 to TRBJ1-1; 7 positions match TRBD1. The CDR3 loop spans 15 amino acids. Germline V gene data show CDR1 as SGHNT and CDR2 as YENEEA. V was pared by 2 bases and J by 4 bases, with 7 bases of the junction left unmatched. This chain's CDR3 is CASSLIPGTATEAFF. CDR3 DNA: TGTGCCAGCAGCTTAATCCCAGGGACAGCCACTGAAGCTTTCTTT.

The chain joins TRBV30 to TRBJ1-2, with 7 bases matching TRBD1. This CDR3 contains 15 residues. Germline-derived CDR1 and CDR2 are GTSNPN and SVGIG (reference sequence). V lost 1 base to trimming and J lost 3 bases; unmatched junction nucleotides: 8. The CDR3, as DNA: TGTGCCTGGAGTGCGGGACAGTCGTCCTACTATGGCTACACCTTC. This sequence encodes CAWSAGQSSYYGYTF.

The V call is TRBV10-3, the J call TRBJ2-2; no clear D gene. This CDR3 spans 14 amino acids. The germline V gene has CDR1 ENHRY and CDR2 SYGVKD. Deletions cut 10 bases from V and 13 bases from J, with 25 bases between. The CDR3 nucleotides read TGTGCCACCAGAACCGACGGAGTTGCTATGTGGCTGTTTTTT. It specifies CATRTDGVAMWLFF.

This clone occurred once. V usage is TRBV9 and J usage is TRBJ1-5; no firm D call. CDR1 is SGDLS and CDR2 is YYNGEE in the germline V gene. Trimming removed 1 base from V and 4 bases from J, with 24 bases in between. The CDR3 spans 19 residues. The CDR3: CASSVFGSPPPQLNQPQHF. The CDR3 DNA reads as TGTGCCAGCAGCGTATTCGGCAGTCCCCCCCCACAACTAAATCAGCCCCAGCATTTT.

The chain is built from TRBV6-5 and TRBJ2-3, with no clear D. Germline values: CDR1 MNHEY, CDR2 SVGAGI. The CDR3 runs 14 residues. V lost 2 bases, J lost 0 bases, and 6 bases lay in between. The CDR3 spells CASSYGQSTDTQYF. As DNA, the CDR3 is TGTGCCAGCAGTTACGGGCAGAGCACAGATACGCAGTATTTT.

The rearrangement uses TRBV7-2 and TRBJ2-3; 10 bases line up with TRBD2. The V and J ends lost 5 bases and 2 bases, in that order; junction bases with no gene match: 16. Germline lookup yields CDR1 SGHTA and CDR2 FQGNSA. The CDR3 is 19 amino acids. CDR3 DNA: TGTGCCAGCAGCCCCGGTCCCAGCGGGGGGGCCGGCTCCACAGATACGCAGTATTTT. Its protein is CASSPGPSGGAGSTDTQYF.

The chain recombines TRBV19 with TRBJ1-5, with 9 bases matching TRBD1. This CDR3 is 17 amino acids long. Germline assignment: CDR1 LNHDA and CDR2 SQIVND (reference sequence). V lost 2 bases to trimming and J lost 4 bases; unmatched junction nucleotides: 9. The CDR3 is CASSIRTGELWNQPQHF. DNA for the CDR3: TGTGCCAGTAGTATAAGGACAGGGGAATTGTGGAATCAGCCCCAGCATTTT.

This chain joins TRBV15 and TRBJ1-2; weak D call: TRBD1 (5 bases). The CDR3 length is 13 residues. Per the germline V gene, CDR1 is LNHNV and CDR2 is YYDKDF (reference sequence). V was clipped by 5 bases and J by 4 bases, with 11 bases between them. The CDR3 bases are TGTGCCACCAGCGGCTCGGACACCTATGGCTACACCTTC. Its translation is CATSGSDTYGYTF.

The V and J genes are TRBV3-1 (or the pseudogene TRBV3-2) and TRBJ2-1; no reliable D call. This CDR3 spans 11 amino acids. The V end lost 5 bases, the J end lost 8 bases, and 7 bases lay between the germline ends. Germline V gene sequence: CDR1 LGHDT, CDR2 YNNKEL (reference sequence). In DNA, the CDR3 is TGTGCCAGCAGCGAGGCCTATGAGCAGTTCTTC. Translated: CASSEAYEQFF.

Remarks on this clone: The sample has other DNA sequences that encode this CDR3 too. The rearrangement uses TRBV6-5 and TRBJ1-1; 9 nucleotides line up with TRBD1. CDR1 MNHEY and CDR2 SVGAGI come from the germline V gene. The junction had 5 bases not matched to a gene; V was cut back by 5 bases and J by 4 bases. The CDR3 runs 14 residues. The CDR3 here is CASSPGQGVTEAFF. The CDR3 DNA is TGTGCCAGCAGTCCGGGACAGGGAGTCACTGAAGCTTTCTTT.

This sequence joins TRBV10-3 and TRBJ1-4; a possible D gene is TRBD1 (5 bases). The germline V gene encodes CDR1 ENHRY and CDR2 SYGVKD. Trimming shortened V by 4 bases and J by 6 bases, and 9 bases separated the two germline ends. This CDR3 is built from 13 residues. CDR3 nucleotide sequence: TGTGCCATCAGTGGGCAGGGTCATGAAAAACTGTTTTTT. Residues: CAISGQGHEKLFF.

The genes are TRBV19 and TRBJ1-1; D is uncertain. Trimming cost V 3 bases and J 7 bases, with 12 bases left between them. The CDR3 totals 13 residues. Germline CDR1 and CDR2: LNHDA and SQIVND (reference sequence). The CDR3 region is CASSILHGNEAFF. DNA for the CDR3: TGTGCCAGTAGTATCCTTCACGGTAATGAAGCTTTCTTT.

The chain's CDR3 is CAWSVQRGAGTDTQYF. CDR3 nucleotide sequence: TGTGCCTGGAGTGTACAACGGGGGGCAGGCACAGATACGCAGTATTTT. This chain connects TRBV30 to TRBJ2-3, with D tentatively TRBD2 (7 bases). The CDR3 totals 16 residues. Trimming cost V 0 bases and J 1 base, with 14 bases left between them. Germline loops: CDR1 GTSNPN, CDR2 SVGIG (reference sequence).

The rearrangement joins TRBV5-4 to TRBJ1-1, with D tentatively TRBD1 (6 bases). V was trimmed by 9 bases and J by 0 bases, leaving 15 bases between them. Germline CDR1 reads SGHNT; CDR2 reads YYREEE (reference sequence). This CDR3 contains 14 residues. CDR3 loop: CATTPGHLNTEAFF. DNA of the CDR3: TGTGCCACCACCCCGGGACACCTGAACACTGAAGCTTTCTTT.